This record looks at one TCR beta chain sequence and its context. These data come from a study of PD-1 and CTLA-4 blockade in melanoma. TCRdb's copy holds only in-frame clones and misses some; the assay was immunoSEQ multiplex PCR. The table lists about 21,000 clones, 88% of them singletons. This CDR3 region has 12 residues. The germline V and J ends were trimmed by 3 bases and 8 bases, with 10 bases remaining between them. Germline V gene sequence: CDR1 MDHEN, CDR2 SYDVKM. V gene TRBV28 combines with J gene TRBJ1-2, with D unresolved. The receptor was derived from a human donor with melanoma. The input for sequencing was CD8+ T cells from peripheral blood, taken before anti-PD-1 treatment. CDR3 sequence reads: CASSLGSDGYTF. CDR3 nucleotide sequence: TGTGCCAGCAGTTTGGGGTCAGACGGCTACACCTTC.